This T cell receptor beta chain was sequenced in a study of T-cell reconstitution after alpha-beta-depleted transplantation in children. Worth noting for this clonotype: The antigen remains undetermined.

CDR3 length equals 13 residues. A library of TCRbeta sequences, prepared with unique molecular identifiers, was generated. TCRdb reprocessed the PCR reads with MiXCR, giving one entry per CDR3 protein. The profile shows about 78,000 distinct CDR3 sequences, roughly 15% of them singletons. Broader study findings: It was reported that alpha-beta T cells came from several hundred expanded graft clones (about two months after transplant). Hyperexpanded clones declined; after one year, newly produced T cells mostly supplied diversity. In some patients, recipient T cells and intrathymic progenitors surviving conditioning explained high day-60 diversity.

V usage is TRBV12-1 and J usage is TRBJ2-7. TRBV12-1 is a pseudogene segment. The material was PBMCs, mostly from graft donor cells, obtained 180 days after TCRalphabeta/CD19-depleted stem cell transplant. The clonotype comes from a male patient between 2 and 10 years old who had a stem cell transplant for acute lymphoblastic leukemia, so the T cells may come from the graft donor. CDR3 residues: CASSFGRPYEQYF. In DNA form, the CDR3 reads TGTGCCAGCAGCTTTGGGCGCCCCTACGAGCAGTACTTC.